Following are 14 T cell receptor beta chains from one sample sequenced in a study of blood T cells in healthy people across ages. Next came a second PCR, run for about 7 to 11 cycles, which used a sample-barcoded 5' primer along with a J-beta primer mix. TCRdb redid the calling of the 5' RACE reads with MiXCR, one entry per CDR3 protein. The sample holds about 700,000 distinct CDR3 sequences, 32% seen once. Sequencing input: blood. Receptor source: an elderly woman in good health.

About this clonotype itself: A much bigger clone sits one base away, suggesting this may be a read error. This chain joins TRBV5-1 and TRBJ2-3, with 8 bases matching TRBD2. Germline CDR1 reads SGHRS; CDR2 reads YFSETQ. CDR3 length: 19 residues. The V gene end was trimmed by 0 bases and the J gene end by 4 bases; junction bases not matched to a gene: 16. The CDR3 DNA sequence: TGCGCCAGCAGCTTGGCCGGGACTAGAGGCCGGACCGCTGCAGATACGCAGTATTTT. Amino acids: CASSLAGTRGRTAADTQYF.

The table lists this clonotype with many counts. The CDR3 sequence is CASSLRAGNQPQHF. CDR3 sequence (DNA): TGTGCCAGCAGCTTACGGGCAGGGAATCAGCCCCAGCATTTT. This rearrangement joins TRBV7-2 to TRBJ1-5; a weak D match, TRBD1 (5 bases). This CDR3 has 14 amino acids. V was clipped by 2 bases and J by 4 bases, with 9 bases between them. Germline V lookup: CDR1 SGHTA, CDR2 FQGNSA.

This clonotype has a count of ten or more. This chain connects TRBV5-1 to TRBJ2-1; 12 positions agree with TRBD2. CDR1 SGHRS and CDR2 YFSETQ come from the germline V gene. This CDR3 comprises 17 residues. Trimming at V came to 2 bases and at J to 5 bases, leaving 8 bases not matched to a gene. This chain's CDR3 is CASSLVLAGGRNNEQFF. The CDR3 DNA reads TGCGCCAGCAGCTTAGTACTAGCGGGGGGCCGAAACAATGAGCAGTTCTTC.

V gene TRBV12-3 or TRBV12-4 combines with J gene TRBJ2-3; 15 bases map to TRBD2. V shed 6 bases and J 4 bases; nucleotides not matched to a gene: 8. This CDR3 region has 17 residues. CDR3 sequence reads: CASSPGLAGGPADTQYF. In nucleotides, the CDR3 is TGTGCCAGCAGCCCCGGACTAGCGGGAGGGCCTGCAGATACGCAGTATTTT.

In its sample, this clonotype was seen a few times. The V call is TRBV12-3 or TRBV12-4, the J call TRBJ2-3, with D possibly being TRBD2 (5 bases). Deletions cut 4 bases from V and 0 bases from J, with 14 bases between. The CDR3 totals 16 residues. CDR3 DNA sequence: TGTGCCAGCAGTTCACAGCGGCTGACTAGCACAGATACGCAGTATTTT. Protein: CASSSQRLTSTDTQYF.

This clonotype was counted ten times or more. The chain couples TRBV29-1 to TRBJ1-5; D unresolved. Trimming cost V 4 bases and J 1 base, with 8 bases left between them. Germline V gene sequence: CDR1 SQVTM, CDR2 ANQGSEA. The CDR3 loop spans 13 amino acids. The CDR3 loop is CSVGDNSNQPQHF. The CDR3 coding sequence is TGCAGCGTTGGAGACAACAGCAATCAGCCCCAGCATTTT.

This clonotype was seen at least ten times. The chain carries TRBV28 and TRBJ1-2; 9 bases align to TRBD1. Germline V gene sequence: CDR1 MDHEN, CDR2 SYDVKM. The V and J ends lost 6 bases and 2 bases, in that order; junction bases with no gene match: 4. CDR3 length: 14 residues. The CDR3 loop reads CASRPGQGNYGYTF. DNA for the CDR3: TGTGCCAGCAGACCGGGACAGGGCAACTATGGCTACACCTTC.

This clonotype was seen many times. This chain uses TRBV29-1 with TRBJ2-1; perhaps TRBD2 as D (5 bases). This CDR3 is built from 13 residues. The germline V and J ends were trimmed by 3 bases and 1 base, with 7 bases remaining between them. CDR1 and CDR2 (germline): SQVTM, ANQGSEA. The CDR3 loop reads CSVDGVSYNEQFF. Here the CDR3 DNA reads TGCAGCGTTGACGGGGTATCCTACAATGAGCAGTTCTTC.

The V gene is TRBV5-1, the J gene TRBJ2-1, with TRBD1 matching 12 bases. Losses at the gene ends were 7 bases for V and 7 bases for J; bases not matched to a gene: 9. Germline V CDR1 and CDR2: SGHRS, YFSETQ. CDR3 length: 15 amino acids. Here the CDR3 DNA reads TGCGCCAGCTTCGCCGGGACAGGGGGCTGGAATGAGCAGTTCTTC. It encodes CASFAGTGGWNEQFF.

A few counts support this clonotype. A much larger clone lies one base from this, so it may be a read error. The chain links TRBV28 to TRBJ2-5; TRBD1 aligns across 11 bases. Trimming cost V 6 bases and J 11 bases; bases outside gene matches: 8. This CDR3 is built from 13 residues. The germline V gene has CDR1 MDHEN and CDR2 SYDVKM. The CDR3 region is CASSGTGGKQQYF. The DNA for the CDR3 is TGTGCCAGCAGCGGGACAGGGGGAAAACAGCAGTACTTC.

Note on this clonotype: With a much larger clone just one base away, this may be a read error. The chain uses TRBV29-1 and TRBJ2-3, with D possibly being TRBD1 or TRBD2 (6 bases each). From germline, CDR1 is SQVTM and CDR2 ANQGSEA. The ends were cut back, 3 bases at V and 1 base at J, with 17 bases in the middle. The CDR3 covers 16 residues. In DNA, the CDR3 is TGCAGCGTTGAGGACGGGGGCCATGGACGCACAGATACGCAGTATTTT. Amino acid sequence: CSVEDGGHGRTDTQYF.

The genes are TRBV10-2 and TRBJ2-1; 11 nucleotides agree with TRBD2. The CDR3 has 15 amino acids. The germline V gene has CDR1 WSHSY and CDR2 SAAADI. Trimming removed 4 bases from V and 6 bases from J; junction bases left unmatched: 5. The CDR3 DNA follows: TGCGCCAGCAGTGTAGCGGGGGGGAGGGCCAATGAGCAGTTCTTC. Encoded protein: CASSVAGGRANEQFF.

This clonotype was seen ten or more times. The chain combines TRBV12-3 or TRBV12-4 with TRBJ2-5; the D gene is possibly TRBD2 (6 bases). Trimming took 1 base from V and 5 from J, leaving 20 bases between them. There are 17 residues in the CDR3. The CDR3 is CASSLGGRLVGVETQYF. The CDR3 bases are TGTGCCAGCAGTTTAGGGGGACGACTAGTGGGTGTTGAGACCCAGTACTTC.

This clonotype was observed a handful of times. This could be a read error, since a much larger clone is one nucleotide away. Here the CDR3 reads CTSSPTLRLAGDNEQFF. CDR3 coding DNA: TGTACCAGCAGCCCGACCCTTCGGTTAGCGGGGGACAATGAGCAGTTCTTC. The V call is TRBV7-9, the J call TRBJ2-1; 9 bases align to TRBD2. CDR3 size: 17 residues. CDR1 and CDR2 from the germline V gene are SEHNR and FQNEAQ (reference sequence).